This T cell receptor (beta chain) was sequenced during a study of cytomegalovirus exposure and HLA in healthy donors. Study-level results: Later analysis revealed greater clonal expansion in HLA-associated TCR beta chains than in equally common others.

Regarding this clone: The antigen remains unidentified.

The CDR3 runs 13 residues. The germline V and J ends were trimmed by 6 bases and 1 base, with 12 bases remaining between them. Looked up from germline, CDR1 is GTSNPN and CDR2 is SVGIG (reference sequence). PCR involved 60 Vbeta and 13 Jbeta primers. Data came from immunoSEQ multiplex PCR; TCRdb stores just in-frame clones and leaves some out. In the table there are under 130,000 clones, 76% of which are singletons. The chain links TRBV30 to TRBJ1-1; tentative D call: TRBD1 (6 bases). Material: PBMCs. The TCR sequence derives from a man between 40 and 49 years old in good health and CMV-seropositive. The CDR3: CACNRESNTEAFF. DNA for the CDR3: TGTGCCTGCAACAGGGAATCGAACACTGAAGCTTTCTTT. Combining the CDR3 with reference TRBV30 and TRBJ1-1 gives the whole variable domain SQTIHQWPATLVQPVGSPLSLECTVEGTSNPNLYWYRQAAGRGLQLLFYSVGIGQISSEVPQNLSASRPQDRQFILSSKKLLLSDSGFYLCACNRESNTEAFFGQGTRLTVV.